The 22 T cell receptor beta chains below were found in one sample sequenced in a study of T-cell reconstitution after alpha-beta-depleted transplantation in children. Unique molecular identifiers were built into the TCRbeta library. In TCRdb, the PCR reads were re-called with MiXCR into one record per CDR3 protein. The table shows around 680,000 distinct CDR3 sequences, with roughly 15% occurring only once. The material was PBMCs from the stem cell graft donor, obtained from the stem cell graft. The receptors were sampled from a human donor who donated a stem cell graft to a child with acute myeloid leukemia.

This chain connects TRBV12-3 or TRBV12-4 to TRBJ2-3; 9 nucleotides line up with TRBD2. The CDR3 totals 15 residues. V gave up 1 base and J gave up 1 base; unmatched junction bases: 0. The CDR3 protein is CASSLERGGTDTQYF. In nucleotides, the CDR3 is TGTGCCAGCAGTTTAGAGCGGGGGGGCACAGATACGCAGTATTTT.

Many counts were recorded for this clonotype. This sequence joins TRBV6-6 and TRBJ1-2; TRBD1 might be the D (5 bases). Germline CDR1 and CDR2: MNHNY and SVGAGI (reference sequence). CDR3 size: 13 residues. The V end lost 8 bases, the J end lost 0 bases, and 10 bases lay between the germline ends. In DNA, the CDR3 is TGTGCCAGCCTCAGGGCGGCTAACTATGGCTACACCTTC. Translated, it gives CASLRAANYGYTF.

The chain is built from TRBV7-2 and TRBJ2-7, with D perhaps TRBD1 (6 bases). The CDR3 is 16 amino acids. The germline gives CDR1 SGHTA, CDR2 FQGNSA. The ends were cut back, 2 bases at V and 5 bases at J, with 19 bases in the middle. The CDR3 sequence: CASSLRVVGADNEQYF. The CDR3 nucleotides are TGTGCCAGCAGCTTAAGGGTAGTGGGGGCTGATAACGAGCAGTACTTC.

Only a few counts were recorded for this clonotype. V usage is TRBV14 and J usage is TRBJ1-2; TRBD1 might be the D (5 bases). With 4 bases removed from V and 3 bases from J, the gap between germline ends came to 18 bases. Germline loops: CDR1 SGHDN, CDR2 FVKESK. CDR3 size: 16 residues. The CDR3 reads CASSPTGGRADYGYTF. CDR3 nucleotide sequence: TGTGCCAGCAGCCCAACGGGAGGCAGGGCAGACTATGGCTACACCTTC.

This clonotype was seen a handful of times. The rearrangement links TRBV20-1 to TRBJ2-7, with 12 bases identical to TRBD2. The CDR3 sequence is 15 residues long. The germline CDR1 and CDR2 sequences are DFQATT and SNEGSKA (reference sequence). V lost 3 bases and J lost 6; bases outside the gene matches: 9. The CDR3 reads CSASPLAGGLFEQYV. The DNA of the CDR3 is TGCAGTGCTAGCCCTCTAGCGGGGGGGCTTTTCGAGCAGTACGTC.

This clonotype was counted at least ten times. V usage is TRBV20-1 and J usage is TRBJ2-1; tentative D call: TRBD2 (7 bases). The CDR3 runs to 16 residues. Trimming pared 0 bases from V and 2 bases from J, leaving 14 bases between. The germline V gene has CDR1 DFQATT and CDR2 SNEGSKA (reference sequence). In DNA form, the CDR3 reads TGCAGTGCTAGAGATGGGAGGGGGATAGCCTACAATGAGCAGTTCTTC. It specifies CSARDGRGIAYNEQFF.

In this sample, this clonotype turned up many times. The chain recombines TRBV29-1 with TRBJ2-5; TRBD1 agrees at 9 bases. This CDR3 spans 14 amino acids. V was pared by 6 bases and J by 5 bases, with 10 bases of the junction left unmatched. Looked up from germline, CDR1 is SQVTM and CDR2 is ANQGSEA. The CDR3 nucleotides are TGCAGCGTCGATTACAGGGGGCGCGGGGAGACCCAGTACTTC. It specifies CSVDYRGRGETQYF.

This sequence joins TRBV12-3 or TRBV12-4 and TRBJ1-5; no firm D call. The CDR3 sequence is 15 residues long. Trimming pared 3 bases from V and 2 bases from J, leaving 11 bases between. The CDR3: CASSLIGPGNQPQHF. CDR3 nucleotide sequence: TGTGCCAGCAGTTTGATAGGACCAGGCAATCAGCCCCAGCATTTT.

This chain connects TRBV18 to TRBJ1-3; no firm D call. Per germline, CDR1 KGHSH and CDR2 LQKENI. This CDR3 spans 14 amino acids. The ends were cut back, 1 base at V and 4 bases at J, with 8 bases in the middle. The DNA of the CDR3 is TGTGCCAGCTCACCACGGCCAGACGGAAACACCATATATTTT. It yields the protein CASSPRPDGNTIYF.

This clonotype has more than one count but fewer than ten. The chain couples TRBV24-1 to TRBJ2-6; 7 bases agree with TRBD1. This CDR3 has 17 amino acids. The V and J ends lost 1 base and 4 bases, in that order; junction bases with no gene match: 6. The germline gives CDR1 KGHDR, CDR2 SFDVKD. This CDR3 reads CATSDFATGLGANVLTF. For the CDR3, the DNA is TGTGCCACCAGTGATTTCGCGACAGGGTTAGGGGCCAACGTCCTGACTTTC.

The V and J genes are TRBV28 and TRBJ2-7; no firm D call. The CDR3 is 15 amino acids. V was trimmed by 5 bases and J by 6 bases, leaving 20 bases between them. CDR1 is MDHEN and CDR2 is SYDVKM in the germline V gene. For the CDR3, the DNA is TGTGCCAGCAGTACCCCGACCATAAGAAGTCTCGAGCAGTACTTC. Residues: CASSTPTIRSLEQYF.

This clonotype was observed many times. This chain uses TRBV25-1 with TRBJ2-7; no firm D call. Between the trimmed V and J ends, which lost 3 bases and 2 bases, there was a span of 11 bases. Germline CDR1 and CDR2: MGHDK and SYGVNS. The CDR3 has 14 amino acids. CDR3 sequence reads: CASSEEGGAYEQYF. Written as DNA, the CDR3 is TGTGCCAGCAGTGAGGAAGGCGGAGCCTACGAGCAGTACTTC.

The chain is built from TRBV2 and TRBJ1-4; possible D gene TRBD1, 6 bases. Looked up from germline, CDR1 is SNHLY and CDR2 is FYNNEI. Trimming stripped 2 bases from V and 6 bases from J, with 7 bases between. This CDR3 comprises 13 residues. CDR3 in amino acids: CASSEPGDEKLFF. CDR3 in DNA: TGTGCCAGCAGTGAACCAGGGGATGAAAAACTGTTTTTT.

This clonotype was recorded many times. The chain combines TRBV6-1 with TRBJ1-2; the D is unclear. CDR3 length equals 12 residues. In germline, CDR1 is MNHNS, CDR2 SASEGT. V lost 6 bases and J 1 base, leaving 6 bases between the germline ends. This CDR3 is CASREYNYGYTF. CDR3 nucleotide sequence: TGTGCCAGCAGGGAATATAACTATGGCTACACCTTC.

The table lists this clonotype with a few counts. J is TRBJ2-6 and V is TRBV6-2 or TRBV6-3; D remains unclear. Trimming left V 7 bases short and J 0 bases short, with 7 bases between. The CDR3 covers 14 residues. The germline CDR1 and CDR2 sequences are MNHEY and SVGEGT. In DNA form, the CDR3 reads TGTGCCAGCAAAATGATCTCTGGGGCCAACGTCCTGACTTTC. Its translation: CASKMISGANVLTF.

This clonotype was observed a handful of times. The V call is TRBV5-1, the J call TRBJ1-1; TRBD1 matches at 7 bases. Trimming removed 4 bases from V and 8 bases from J; junction bases left unmatched: 11. Germline CDR1 SGHRS, CDR2 YFSETQ. The CDR3 consists of 14 residues. The CDR3 protein is CASSVRQGRAEAFF. The CDR3 bases are TGCGCCAGCAGCGTCCGACAGGGCCGGGCCGAAGCTTTCTTT.

Many counts were recorded for this clonotype. The J gene is TRBJ1-1, the V gene TRBV20-1; TRBD1 aligns across 8 bases. Losses at the gene ends were 3 bases for V and 3 bases for J; bases not matched to a gene: 6. Germline CDR1 DFQATT, CDR2 SNEGSKA (reference sequence). This CDR3 is built from 14 residues. The CDR3 nucleotides read TGCAGTGCTAGTCCAGGGGGCCGGGACACTGAAGCTTTCTTT. It encodes CSASPGGRDTEAFF.

V is TRBV12-3 or TRBV12-4 and J is TRBJ1-1, with 11 bases aligning to TRBD1. This CDR3 spans 15 amino acids. V shed 6 bases, J shed 1 base, and the junction held 4 bases outside the gene matches. The CDR3: CASRGGTGGNTEAFF. CDR3 bases: TGTGCCAGCAGGGGGGGGACAGGGGGGAACACTGAAGCTTTCTTT.

The chain recombines TRBV29-1 with TRBJ1-5; no definite D call. The CDR3 totals 11 residues. CDR1 SQVTM and CDR2 ANQGSEA come from the germline V gene. V dropped 6 bases and J dropped 7 bases, with 10 bases sitting between them. The CDR3 coding sequence is TGCAGCGTGGAGGGTCCCCAGCCCCAGCATTTT. The encoded protein is CSVEGPQPQHF.

There are a few counts of this clonotype. V is TRBV27 and J is TRBJ1-5; 11 bases align to TRBD1. Germline V gene lookup returns CDR1 MNHEY and CDR2 SMNVEV (reference sequence). After removal of 8 bases from V and 6 bases from J, the junction contained 9 bases not matched to a gene. The CDR3 extends over 15 amino acids. This CDR3 is CASGRGTGGGQPQHF. CDR3 DNA: TGTGCCAGCGGCCGCGGGACAGGGGGTGGTCAGCCCCAGCATTTT.

This clonotype was observed a handful of times. The CDR3 is CASSQEAGETDTQYF. In DNA form, the CDR3 reads TGCGCCAGCAGCCAAGAAGCGGGGGAGACAGATACGCAGTATTTT. The gene calls are TRBV4-3 and TRBJ2-3, with 8 bases lining up with TRBD2. The CDR3 is made up of 15 amino acids. Germline CDR1 and CDR2: LGHNA and YSLEER. The J segment lost 3 bases and the V segment lost 0 bases, leaving 2 bases of the junction unmatched.

This clonotype came up many times. This chain joins TRBV20-1 and TRBJ2-3, with TRBD1 as a possible D gene (5 bases). The V gene's germline CDR1 is DFQATT and CDR2 SNEGSKA (reference sequence). This CDR3 contains 13 residues. V shed 5 bases and J shed 2 bases, with 11 bases lying between them. Here the CDR3 DNA reads TGCAGTGCTCGAGGCAGGGTCACAGATACGCAGTATTTT. It is translated as CSARGRVTDTQYF.